The 3 T cell receptor beta chains below all came from one sample that was sequenced in a study of blood T cell repertoires in COVID-19. Sequencing used immunoSEQ multiplex PCR; TCRdb keeps in-frame clones, though not all of them. Of around 170,000 clones listed, about 89% are singletons. Input material: peripheral blood. The receptors were sampled from a man in his late teens or twenties who had recovered from COVID-19.

The chain recombines TRBV2 with TRBJ2-2; 10 bases fit TRBD2. Germline V lookup: CDR1 SNHLY, CDR2 FYNNEI. V was clipped by 6 bases and J by 6 bases; unmatched bases: 10. The CDR3 consists of 16 residues. The CDR3 DNA reads as TGTGCCAGCAGGCCGGCTAGCGGGAGAGGACCCGGGGAGCTGTTTTTT. Amino acids: CASRPASGRGPGELFF.

V usage is TRBV14 and J usage is TRBJ1-2; D call uncertain. The length of the CDR3 is 14 residues. Trimming pared 5 bases from V and 4 bases from J, leaving 14 bases between. Looked up from germline, CDR1 is SGHDN and CDR2 is FVKESK. CDR3 residues: CASSADRPGYGYTF. CDR3 nucleotides: TGTGCCAGCAGCGCCGACCGACCAGGCTATGGCTACACCTTC.

This clone was detected a few times. This chain joins TRBV4-3 and TRBJ1-2, with TRBD1 identical over 8 bases. This CDR3 region has 17 residues. Losses at the gene ends were 0 bases for V and 4 bases for J; bases not matched to a gene: 10. Germline lookup yields CDR1 LGHNA and CDR2 YSLEER. CDR3 in amino acids: CASSQDQDRDRIYGYTF. CDR3 bases: TGCGCCAGCAGCCAAGATCAGGATCGGGACAGGATCTATGGCTACACCTTC.